This T cell receptor (beta chain) came from a study of response to subunit inactivated influenza vaccine. TCRdb re-called the RT-PCR reads with MiXCR, one entry per CDR3 protein. The table includes about 800,000 distinct CDR3 sequences, 21% detected once. Study results and limitations: New T cells are recruited in small numbers by each seasonal influenza vaccination, according to the authors' suggestion.

The CDR3 covers 15 residues. Looked up from germline, CDR1 is SGHKS and CDR2 is YYEKEE (reference sequence). V was shortened by 4 bases and J by 4 bases, with 14 bases between the two germline ends. This clonotype occurred many times. Its antigen is unidentified. The source of this sequence is a man in his fifties or sixties who received an inactivated influenza vaccine. The chain joins TRBV5-5 to TRBJ2-2; D is unresolved. Sequenced here: PBMCs from blood, sampled 5 days after vaccination. The CDR3 region has the DNA TGTGCCAGCAGCCCTGTTAGAGTTTCCACCGGGGAGCTGTTTTTT. Encoded protein: CASSPVRVSTGELFF. Together with reference TRBV5-5 and TRBJ2-2, the CDR3 gives the full variable domain: DAGVTQSPTHLIKTRGQQVTLRCSPISGHKSVSWYQQVLGQGPQFIFQYYEKEERGRGNFPDRFSARQFPNYSSELNVNALLLGDSALYLCASSPVRVSTGELFFGEGSRLTVL.